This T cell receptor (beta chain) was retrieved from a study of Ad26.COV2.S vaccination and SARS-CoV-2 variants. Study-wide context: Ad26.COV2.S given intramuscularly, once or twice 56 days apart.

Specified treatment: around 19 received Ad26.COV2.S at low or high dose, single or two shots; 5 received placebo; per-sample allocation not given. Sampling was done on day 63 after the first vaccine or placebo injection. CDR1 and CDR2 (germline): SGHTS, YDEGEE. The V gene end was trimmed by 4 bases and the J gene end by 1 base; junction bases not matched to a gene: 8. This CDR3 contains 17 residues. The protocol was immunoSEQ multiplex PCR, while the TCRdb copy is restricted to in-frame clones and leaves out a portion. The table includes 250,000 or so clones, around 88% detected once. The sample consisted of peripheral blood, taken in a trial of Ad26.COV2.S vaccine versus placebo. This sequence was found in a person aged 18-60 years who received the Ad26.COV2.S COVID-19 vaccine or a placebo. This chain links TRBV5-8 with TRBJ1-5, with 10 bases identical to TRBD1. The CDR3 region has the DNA TGTGCCAGCAGCCATGGGACAGGGGCCCGGAGCAATCAGCCCCAGCATTTT. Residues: CASSHGTGARSNQPQHF.